This TCR beta chain was recorded in a study of blood T cell repertoires in COVID-19. Profiling relied on immunoSEQ multiplex PCR, and the TCRdb table lists in-frame clones only, not all of them. The table has about 250,000 clones, about 80% seen once; the top ten hold 4.5% to 6%. The germline V and J ends were trimmed by 4 bases and 8 bases, with 8 bases remaining between them. CDR1 is GTSNPN and CDR2 is SVGIG in the germline V gene (reference sequence). This CDR3 region has 11 residues. The receptor was derived from a woman aged 80 or over with active or convalescent COVID-19. Material: peripheral blood. This chain uses TRBV30 with TRBJ1-4, with no clear D. CDR3 amino acids: CAWKFREKLFF. Written as DNA, the CDR3 is TGTGCCTGGAAGTTTCGGGAAAAACTGTTTTTT.